The source of this T cell receptor beta chain is a study of T-cell reconstitution after alpha-beta-depleted transplantation in children. CDR3 length: 13 residues. Per germline, CDR1 ENHRY and CDR2 SYGVKD. Trimming at V came to 7 bases and at J to 4 bases, leaving 6 bases not matched to a gene. Findings of the study overall: Diversity of TCRbeta at day 60 was high in some patients, arising from surviving recipient T cells and thymic progenitors. Most T-cell counts and diversity one year after the transplant came from T cells that were newly produced. Several hundred expanded graft clones reportedly were the source of alpha-beta T cells about two months after transplant.

Researchers prepared the TCRbeta library using unique molecular identifiers, the study reports. TCRdb redid the calling of the PCR reads with MiXCR, one entry per CDR3 protein. The sample consists of around 60,000 distinct CDR3 sequences, roughly 45% of them appearing once. To note about this clonotype: The antigen remains undetermined.

The sequenced sample was PBMCs, mostly from graft donor cells, obtained 360 days after TCRalphabeta/CD19-depleted stem cell transplant. The sequence was obtained from a male patient younger than 18 who had a stem cell transplant for acute lymphoblastic leukemia, so the T cells may come from the graft donor. The chain carries TRBV10-3 and TRBJ2-5, with TRBD1 matching 7 bases. DNA of the CDR3: TGTGCCATCAAAGGGACAGTAAGAGAGACCCAGTACTTC. Its protein is CAIKGTVRETQYF.